This T cell receptor (beta chain) was obtained from a study of T cells after yellow fever vaccination. V lost 3 bases and J 2 bases, leaving 14 bases between the germline ends. The CDR3 totals 15 residues. CDR1 MNHNS and CDR2 SASEGT come from the germline V gene. This clonotype was found a few times. Conversion of TCR transcripts into cDNA relied on 5'RACE template switching, which added a universal primer site and UMIs. TCRdb reprocessed the 5' RACE reads with MiXCR, giving one entry per CDR3 protein. The table lists fewer than 350,000 distinct CDR3 sequences, around 4.5% of them singletons. This receptor was taken from a young man who received the YFV17D yellow fever vaccine. Sequences were derived from PBMCs, sampled 15 days after the yellow fever booster vaccination. This chain connects TRBV6-1 to TRBJ2-7, with D possibly being TRBD1 or TRBD2 (5 bases each). In nucleotides, the CDR3 is TGTGCCAGCAGTGACGCCGGGGACGGAACCTACGAGCAGTACTTC. This sequence encodes CASSDAGDGTYEQYF.